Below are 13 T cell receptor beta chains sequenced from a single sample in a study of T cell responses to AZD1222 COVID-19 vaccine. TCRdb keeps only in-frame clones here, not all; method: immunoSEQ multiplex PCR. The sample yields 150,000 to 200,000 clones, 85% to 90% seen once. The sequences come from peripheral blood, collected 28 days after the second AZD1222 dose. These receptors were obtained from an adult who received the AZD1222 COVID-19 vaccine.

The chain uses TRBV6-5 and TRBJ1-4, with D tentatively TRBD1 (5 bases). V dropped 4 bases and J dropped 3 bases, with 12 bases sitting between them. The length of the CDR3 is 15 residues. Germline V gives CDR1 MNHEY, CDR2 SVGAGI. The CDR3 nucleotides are TGTGCCAGCAGTTCCCCGGGGGGACCTAATGAAAAACTGTTTTTT. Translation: CASSSPGGPNEKLFF.

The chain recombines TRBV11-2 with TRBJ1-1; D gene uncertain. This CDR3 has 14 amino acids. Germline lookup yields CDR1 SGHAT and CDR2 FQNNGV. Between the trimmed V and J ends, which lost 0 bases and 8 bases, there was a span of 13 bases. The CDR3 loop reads CASSLDMVGREAFF. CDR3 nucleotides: TGTGCCAGCAGCTTAGATATGGTCGGTCGGGAAGCTTTCTTT.

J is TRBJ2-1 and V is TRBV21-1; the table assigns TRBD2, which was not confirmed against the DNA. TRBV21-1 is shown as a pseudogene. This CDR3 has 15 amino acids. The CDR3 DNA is TGTGCCAGCAGCAAGGGGGGGAGAGGTCGGAATGAGCAGTTCTTC. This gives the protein CASSKGGRGRNEQFF.

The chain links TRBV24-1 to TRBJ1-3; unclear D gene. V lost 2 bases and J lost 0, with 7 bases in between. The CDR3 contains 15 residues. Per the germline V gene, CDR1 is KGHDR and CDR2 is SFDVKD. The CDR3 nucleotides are TGTGCCACCAGTGATTCGAGGACCTCTGGAAACACCATATATTTT. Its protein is CATSDSRTSGNTIYF.

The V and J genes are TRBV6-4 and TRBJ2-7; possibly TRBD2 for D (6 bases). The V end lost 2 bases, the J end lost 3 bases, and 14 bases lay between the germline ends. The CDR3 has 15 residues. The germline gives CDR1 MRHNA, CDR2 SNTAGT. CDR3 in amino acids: CASSDRRDSFYEQYF. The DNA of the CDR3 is TGTGCCAGCAGTGACCGCCGGGACTCCTTCTACGAGCAGTACTTC.

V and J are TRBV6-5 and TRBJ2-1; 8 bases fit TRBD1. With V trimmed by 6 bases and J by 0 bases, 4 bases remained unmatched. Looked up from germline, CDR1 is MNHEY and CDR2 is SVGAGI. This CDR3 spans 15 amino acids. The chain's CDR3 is CASRRGQGSYNEQFF. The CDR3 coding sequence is TGTGCCAGCAGACGTGGACAGGGCTCCTACAATGAGCAGTTCTTC.

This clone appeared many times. In DNA, the CDR3 is TGCGCCAGCAGCCAAGAATGGTCACCCAATCAGCCCCAGCATTTT. It encodes CASSQEWSPNQPQHF. The rearrangement links TRBV4-3 to TRBJ1-5; no definite D call. V was clipped by 0 bases and J by 3 bases, with 9 bases between them. Germline assignment: CDR1 LGHNA and CDR2 YSLEER. The CDR3 extends over 15 amino acids.

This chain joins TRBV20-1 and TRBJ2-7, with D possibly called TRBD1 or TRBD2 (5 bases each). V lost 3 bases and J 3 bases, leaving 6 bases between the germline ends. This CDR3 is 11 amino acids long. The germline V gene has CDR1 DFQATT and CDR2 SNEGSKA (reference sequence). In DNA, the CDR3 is TGCAGTGCTAGTGGGGGCTACGAGCAGTACTTC. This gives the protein CSASGGYEQYF.

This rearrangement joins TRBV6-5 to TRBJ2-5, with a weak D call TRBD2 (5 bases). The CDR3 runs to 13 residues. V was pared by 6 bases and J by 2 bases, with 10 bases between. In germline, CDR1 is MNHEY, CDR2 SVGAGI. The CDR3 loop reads CASSPRLQETQYF. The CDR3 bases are TGTGCCAGCAGCCCCCGACTACAAGAGACCCAGTACTTC.

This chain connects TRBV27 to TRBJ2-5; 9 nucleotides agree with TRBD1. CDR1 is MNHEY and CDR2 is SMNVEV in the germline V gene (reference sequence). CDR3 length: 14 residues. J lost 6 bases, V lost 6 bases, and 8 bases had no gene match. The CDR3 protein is CASRTTGGAQTQYF. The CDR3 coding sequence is TGTGCCAGCAGAACAACAGGGGGCGCACAGACCCAGTACTTC.

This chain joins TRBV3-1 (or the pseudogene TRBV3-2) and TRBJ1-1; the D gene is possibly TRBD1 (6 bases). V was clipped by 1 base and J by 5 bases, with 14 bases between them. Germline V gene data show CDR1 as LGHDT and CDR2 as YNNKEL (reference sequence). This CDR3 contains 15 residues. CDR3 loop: CASSQGPGAGTEAFF. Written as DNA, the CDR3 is TGTGCCAGCAGCCAAGGTCCGGGGGCAGGGACTGAAGCTTTCTTT.

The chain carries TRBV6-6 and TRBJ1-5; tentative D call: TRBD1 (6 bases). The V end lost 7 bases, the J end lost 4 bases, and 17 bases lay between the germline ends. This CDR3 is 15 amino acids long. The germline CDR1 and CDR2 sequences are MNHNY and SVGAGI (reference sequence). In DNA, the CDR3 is TGTGCCAGCAACTTGGACAGACCGGGTAATCAGCCCCAGCATTTT. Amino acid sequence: CASNLDRPGNQPQHF.

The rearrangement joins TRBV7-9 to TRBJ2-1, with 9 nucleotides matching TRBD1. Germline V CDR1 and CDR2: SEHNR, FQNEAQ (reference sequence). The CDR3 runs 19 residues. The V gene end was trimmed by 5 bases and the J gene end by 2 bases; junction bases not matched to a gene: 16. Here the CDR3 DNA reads TGTGCCAGCAGCCCCCCCGGGACAGGGCGAGTGGGACCCTACAATGAGCAGTTCTTC. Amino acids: CASSPPGTGRVGPYNEQFF.